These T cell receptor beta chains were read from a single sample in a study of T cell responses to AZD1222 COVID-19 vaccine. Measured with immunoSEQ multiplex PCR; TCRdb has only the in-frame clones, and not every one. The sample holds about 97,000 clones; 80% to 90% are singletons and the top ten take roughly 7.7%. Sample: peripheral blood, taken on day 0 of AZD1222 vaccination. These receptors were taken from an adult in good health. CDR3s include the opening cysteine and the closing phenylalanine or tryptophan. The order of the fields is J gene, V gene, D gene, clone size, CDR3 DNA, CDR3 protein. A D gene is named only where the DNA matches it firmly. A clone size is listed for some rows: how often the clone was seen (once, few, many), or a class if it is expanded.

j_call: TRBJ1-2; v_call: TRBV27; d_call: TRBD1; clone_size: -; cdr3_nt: TGTGCCAGCAGCTGGACAGGGGGCAGGGATGGCTACACCTTC; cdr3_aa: CASSWTGGRDGYTF
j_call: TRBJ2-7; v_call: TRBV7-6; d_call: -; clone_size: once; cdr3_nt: TGTGCCAGCAGCTTTAGATCAGGAAGCTCCTACGAGCAGTACTTC; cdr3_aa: CASSFRSGSSYEQYF
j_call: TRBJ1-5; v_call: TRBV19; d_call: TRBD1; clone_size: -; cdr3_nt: TGTGCCAGTAATTCGGCAGGGGGCTTATCCCAGCATTTT; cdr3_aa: CASNSAGGLSQHF
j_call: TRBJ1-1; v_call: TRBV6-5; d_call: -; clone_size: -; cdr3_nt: TGTGCCAGCAGGGAGAACACTGAAGCTTTCTTT; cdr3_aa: CASRENTEAFF
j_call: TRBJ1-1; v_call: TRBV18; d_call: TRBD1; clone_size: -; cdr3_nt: TGTGCCAGCTCACTATCGACAGGGGAGAACACTGAAGCTTTCTTT; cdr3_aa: CASSLSTGENTEAFF
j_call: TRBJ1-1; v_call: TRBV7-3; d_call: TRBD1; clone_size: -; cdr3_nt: TGTGCCAGCAGTCCCCAGGGGGGAAACACTGAAGCTTTCTTT; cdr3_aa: CASSPQGGNTEAFF
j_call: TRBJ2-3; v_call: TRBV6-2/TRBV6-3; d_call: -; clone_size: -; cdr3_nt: TGTGCCAGCAGTTACTCGAAGGCAGACACAGATACGCAGTATTTT; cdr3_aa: CASSYSKADTDTQYF
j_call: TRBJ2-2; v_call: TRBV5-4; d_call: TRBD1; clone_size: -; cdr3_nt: TGTGCCAGCAGCTGGGGACAGGGGGCGAACACCGGGGAGCTGTTTTTT; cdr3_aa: CASSWGQGANTGELFF
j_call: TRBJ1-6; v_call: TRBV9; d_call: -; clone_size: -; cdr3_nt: TGTGCCAGCAGCACCTACTGGTCCCTGGATTCACCCCTCCACTTT; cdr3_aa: CASSTYWSLDSPLHF
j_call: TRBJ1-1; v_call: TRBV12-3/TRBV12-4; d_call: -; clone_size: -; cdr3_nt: TGTGCCAGCAGCGTCACTGGCACTGAAGCTTTCTTT; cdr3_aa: CASSVTGTEAFF
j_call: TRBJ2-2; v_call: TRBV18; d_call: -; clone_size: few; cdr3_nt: TGTGCCAGCTCACCACCGAAAGGAGCGAACACCGGGGAGCTGTTTTTT; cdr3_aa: CASSPPKGANTGELFF
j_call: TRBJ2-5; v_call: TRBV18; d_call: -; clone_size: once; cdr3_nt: TGTGCCAGCTCACGGGGTATTCAAGAGACCCAGTACTTC; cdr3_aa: CASSRGIQETQYF
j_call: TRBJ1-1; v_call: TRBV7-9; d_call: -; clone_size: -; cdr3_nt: TGTGCCAGCAGCTTCGACCGACAGGCTTTCTTT; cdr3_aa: CASSFDRQAFF
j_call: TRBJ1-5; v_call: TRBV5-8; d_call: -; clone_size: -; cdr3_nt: TGTGCCAGCAGCTTGCTCCGGAAGACATATAGCAATCAGCCCCAGCATTTT; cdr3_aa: CASSLLRKTYSNQPQHF
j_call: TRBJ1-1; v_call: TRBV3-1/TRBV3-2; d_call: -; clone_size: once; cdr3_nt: TGTGCCAGCAGTGGACCGACCCTGAACACTGAAGCTTTCTTT; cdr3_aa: CASSGPTLNTEAFF
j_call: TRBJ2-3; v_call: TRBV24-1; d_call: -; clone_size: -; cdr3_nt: TGTGCCACCAGTGAGATGCCCCAGGGTCCGCAGTATTTT; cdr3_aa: CATSEMPQGPQYF
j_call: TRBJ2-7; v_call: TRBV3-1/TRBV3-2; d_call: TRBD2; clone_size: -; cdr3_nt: TGTGCCAGCAGCCAAGATAGCCTAGCGGACGAGCAGTACTTC; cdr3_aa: CASSQDSLADEQYF
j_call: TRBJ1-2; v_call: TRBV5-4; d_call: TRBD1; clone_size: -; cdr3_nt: TGTGCCAGCAGCCCCGAACCGGGACAGGTTTATGGCTACACCTTC; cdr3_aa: CASSPEPGQVYGYTF
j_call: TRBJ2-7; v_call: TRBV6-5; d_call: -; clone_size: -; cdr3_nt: TGTGCCAGCAGTTACTCGCCCCGGGGATCCTACGAGCAGTACTTC; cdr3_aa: CASSYSPRGSYEQYF
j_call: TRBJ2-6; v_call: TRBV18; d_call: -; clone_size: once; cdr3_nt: TGTGCCAGCTCACCCCGCTTAAGGGAGGGGGCCAACGTCCTGACTTTC; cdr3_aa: CASSPRLREGANVLTF
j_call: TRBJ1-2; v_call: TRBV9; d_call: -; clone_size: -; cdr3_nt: TGTGCCAGCAGCGCCTACAGTATCTATGGCTACACCTTC; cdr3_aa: CASSAYSIYGYTF
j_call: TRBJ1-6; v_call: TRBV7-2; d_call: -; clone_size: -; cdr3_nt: TGTGCCAGCAGCTATAGGACGGTTGGCACCGAACGATCACCCCTCCACTTT; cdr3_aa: CASSYRTVGTERSPLHF
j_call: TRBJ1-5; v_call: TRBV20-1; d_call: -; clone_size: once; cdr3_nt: TGCAGTGCTAGTGACGGGGTCAGAGGGAGCAATCAGCCCCAGCATTTT; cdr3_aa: CSASDGVRGSNQPQHF
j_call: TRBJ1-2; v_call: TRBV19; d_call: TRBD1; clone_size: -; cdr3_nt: TGTGCCAGTGGACAGGGGGACTATGGCTACACCTTC; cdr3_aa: CASGQGDYGYTF
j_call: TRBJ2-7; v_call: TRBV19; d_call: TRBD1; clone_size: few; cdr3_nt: TGTGCCAGTATGGGGGACAGGGGGACGAAGCAGTACTTC; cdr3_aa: CASMGDRGTKQYF
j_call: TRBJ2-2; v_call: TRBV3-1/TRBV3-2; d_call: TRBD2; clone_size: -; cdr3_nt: TGTGCCAGCAGCCAGGAGCGGAGCGGGACCCCCGCGGGAGGGTGGTACGGGGAGCTGTTTTTT; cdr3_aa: CASSQERSGTPAGGWYGELFF
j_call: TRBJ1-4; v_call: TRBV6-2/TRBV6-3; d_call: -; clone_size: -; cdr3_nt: TGTGCCAGCAGTTACGGAGGCTCTAATGAAAAACTGTTTTTT; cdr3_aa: CASSYGGSNEKLFF
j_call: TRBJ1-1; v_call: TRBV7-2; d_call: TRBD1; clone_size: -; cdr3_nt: TGTGCCAGCAGCTTATGGACAGGGAAGACTGAAGCTTTCTTT; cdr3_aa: CASSLWTGKTEAFF
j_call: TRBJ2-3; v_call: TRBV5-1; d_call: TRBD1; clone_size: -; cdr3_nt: TGCGCCAGCAGCTCGGGGACAGGGAAGGGCACAGATACGCAGTATTTT; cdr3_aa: CASSSGTGKGTDTQYF
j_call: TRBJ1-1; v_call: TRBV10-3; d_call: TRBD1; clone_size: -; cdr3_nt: TGTGCCATCAGGGGGACAGTCAACACTGAAGCTTTCTTT; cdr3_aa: CAIRGTVNTEAFF
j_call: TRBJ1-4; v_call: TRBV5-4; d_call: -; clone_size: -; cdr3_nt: TGTGCCAGCAGCATATTTGCAACTAATGAAAAACTGTTTTTT; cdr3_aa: CASSIFATNEKLFF
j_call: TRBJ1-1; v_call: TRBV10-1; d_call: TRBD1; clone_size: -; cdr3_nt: TGCGCCAGCCCCACTTGGGGTGGACAGGGATTTGAGTGGTTGTCCACTGAAGCTTTCTTT; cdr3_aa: CASPTWGGQGFEWLSTEAFF
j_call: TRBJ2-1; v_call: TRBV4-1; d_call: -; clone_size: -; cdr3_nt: TGCGCCAGCAGCCAAGAAGTCGGCGGGGCGTACAATGAGCAGTTCTTC; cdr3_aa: CASSQEVGGAYNEQFF
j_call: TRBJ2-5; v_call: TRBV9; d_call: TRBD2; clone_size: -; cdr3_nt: TGTGCCAGCAGCGTTAAACCCCCTAGCGGGGGGGCGTTCCAAGAGACCCAGTACTTC; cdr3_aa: CASSVKPPSGGAFQETQYF
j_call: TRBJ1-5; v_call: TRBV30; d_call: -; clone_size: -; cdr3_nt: TGTGCCTGGAGTCCCTCTTTAAATCAGCCCCAGCATTTT; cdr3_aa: CAWSPSLNQPQHF
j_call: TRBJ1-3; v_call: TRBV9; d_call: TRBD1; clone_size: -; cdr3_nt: TGTGCCAGCAGCGTAGCTCAGGGGGTCTCCCCTGGAAACACCATATATTTT; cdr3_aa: CASSVAQGVSPGNTIYF
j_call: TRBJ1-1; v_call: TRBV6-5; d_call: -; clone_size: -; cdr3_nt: TGTGCCAGCAGACCCAGGACAGAAAACACTGAAGCTTTCTTT; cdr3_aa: CASRPRTENTEAFF
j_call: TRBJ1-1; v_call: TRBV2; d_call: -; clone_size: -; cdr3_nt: TGTGCCAGTGGTAGTATGTGGGGGGGCACTGAAGCTTTCTTT; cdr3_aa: CASGSMWGGTEAFF
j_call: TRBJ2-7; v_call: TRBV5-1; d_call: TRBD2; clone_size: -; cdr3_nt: TGCGCCAGCAGCTTGGGGGGAGGGCCCCTCTACGAGCAGTACTTC; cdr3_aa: CASSLGGGPLYEQYF
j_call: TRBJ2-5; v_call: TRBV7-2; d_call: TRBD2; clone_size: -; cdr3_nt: TGTGCCAGCAGCTTAGCTAGCGGGGCCGCTCAAGAGACCCAGTACTTC; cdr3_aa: CASSLASGAAQETQYF
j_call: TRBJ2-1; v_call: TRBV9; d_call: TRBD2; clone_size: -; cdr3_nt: TGTGCCAGCAGCGTAGATGGGGGAGGGGCCTACAATGAGCAGTTCTTC; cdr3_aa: CASSVDGGGAYNEQFF
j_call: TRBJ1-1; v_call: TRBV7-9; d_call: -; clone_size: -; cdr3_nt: TGTGCCAGCAGCTTAGCACACCACACTGAAGCTTTCTTT; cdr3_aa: CASSLAHHTEAFF
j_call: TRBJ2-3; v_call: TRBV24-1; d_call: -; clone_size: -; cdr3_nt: TGTGCCACCAGTGATTCTACGTCGCATAAACGGCAGTATTTT; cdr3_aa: CATSDSTSHKRQYF
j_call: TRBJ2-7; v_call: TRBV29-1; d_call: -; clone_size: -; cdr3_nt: TGCAGCGTTGAAGCCCCCTTGGGTAGGGCCTACGAGCAGTACTTC; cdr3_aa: CSVEAPLGRAYEQYF
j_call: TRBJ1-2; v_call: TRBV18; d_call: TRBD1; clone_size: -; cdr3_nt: TGTGCCAGCTCCCTCCGGGACAGGGGCTATGGCTACACCTTC; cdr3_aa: CASSLRDRGYGYTF
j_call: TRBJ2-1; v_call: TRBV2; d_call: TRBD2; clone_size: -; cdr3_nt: TGTGCCAGCAGGATAAGCGGGAGTGCTTACAATGAGCAGTTCTTC; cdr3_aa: CASRISGSAYNEQFF
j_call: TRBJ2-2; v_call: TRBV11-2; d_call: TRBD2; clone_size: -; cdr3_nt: TGTGCCAGCAGCTCCGGGACTAGCGGGTCCCCGAACACCGGGGAGCTGTTTTTT; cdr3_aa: CASSSGTSGSPNTGELFF
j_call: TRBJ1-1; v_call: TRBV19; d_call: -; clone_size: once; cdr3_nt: TGTGCCAGTACCCTGGATGGGCGTGAAGCTTTCTTT; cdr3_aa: CASTLDGREAFF
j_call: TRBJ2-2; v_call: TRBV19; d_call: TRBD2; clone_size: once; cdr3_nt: TGTGCCAGTAGTAAAAGCGGGAGTCACACCGGGGAGCTGTTTTTT; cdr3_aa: CASSKSGSHTGELFF
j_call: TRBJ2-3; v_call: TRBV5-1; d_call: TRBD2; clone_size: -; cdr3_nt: TGCGCCAGCAGCCCGGGGACTAGCGGGGGACCTAGCACAGATACGCAGTATTTT; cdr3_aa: CASSPGTSGGPSTDTQYF